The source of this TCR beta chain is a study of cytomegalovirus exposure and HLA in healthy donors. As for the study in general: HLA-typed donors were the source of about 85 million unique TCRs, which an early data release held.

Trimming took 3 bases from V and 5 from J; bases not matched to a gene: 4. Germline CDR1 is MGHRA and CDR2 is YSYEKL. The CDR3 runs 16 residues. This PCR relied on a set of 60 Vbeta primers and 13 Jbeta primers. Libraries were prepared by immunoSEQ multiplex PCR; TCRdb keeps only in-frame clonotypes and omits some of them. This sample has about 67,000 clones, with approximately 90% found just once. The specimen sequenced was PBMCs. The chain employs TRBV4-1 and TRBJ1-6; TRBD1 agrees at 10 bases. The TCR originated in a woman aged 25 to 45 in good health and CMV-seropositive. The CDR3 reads CASSQWTGGNNSPLHF. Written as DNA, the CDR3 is TGCGCCAGCAGCCAGTGGACAGGGGGGAATAATTCACCCCTCCACTTT.